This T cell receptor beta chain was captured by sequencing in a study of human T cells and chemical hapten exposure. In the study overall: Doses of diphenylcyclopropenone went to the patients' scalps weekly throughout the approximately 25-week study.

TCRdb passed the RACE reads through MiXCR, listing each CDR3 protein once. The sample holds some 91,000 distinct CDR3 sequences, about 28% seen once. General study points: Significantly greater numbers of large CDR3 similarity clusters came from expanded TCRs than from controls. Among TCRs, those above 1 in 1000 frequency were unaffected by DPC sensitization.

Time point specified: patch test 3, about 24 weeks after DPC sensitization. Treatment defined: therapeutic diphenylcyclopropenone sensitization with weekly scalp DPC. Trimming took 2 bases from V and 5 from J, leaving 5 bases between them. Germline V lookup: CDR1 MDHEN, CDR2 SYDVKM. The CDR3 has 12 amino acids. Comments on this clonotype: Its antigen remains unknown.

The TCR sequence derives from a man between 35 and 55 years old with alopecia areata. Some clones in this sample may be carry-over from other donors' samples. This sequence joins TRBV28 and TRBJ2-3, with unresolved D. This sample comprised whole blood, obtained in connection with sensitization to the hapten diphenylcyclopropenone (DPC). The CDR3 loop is CASSLLQDTQYF. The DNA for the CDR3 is TGTGCCAGCAGTTTACTGCAAGATACGCAGTATTTT.